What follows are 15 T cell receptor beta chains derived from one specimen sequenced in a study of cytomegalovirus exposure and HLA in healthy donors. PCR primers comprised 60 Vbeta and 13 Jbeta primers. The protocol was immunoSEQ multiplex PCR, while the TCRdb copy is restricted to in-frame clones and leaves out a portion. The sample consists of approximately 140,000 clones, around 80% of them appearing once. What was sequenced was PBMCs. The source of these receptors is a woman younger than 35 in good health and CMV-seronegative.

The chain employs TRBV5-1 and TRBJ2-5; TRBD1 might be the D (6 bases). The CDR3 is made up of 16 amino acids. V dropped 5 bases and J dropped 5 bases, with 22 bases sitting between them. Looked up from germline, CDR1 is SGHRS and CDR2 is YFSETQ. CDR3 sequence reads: CASSFGVPRGGETQYF. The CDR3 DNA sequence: TGCGCCAGCAGTTTCGGGGTCCCCAGGGGCGGGGAGACCCAGTACTTC.

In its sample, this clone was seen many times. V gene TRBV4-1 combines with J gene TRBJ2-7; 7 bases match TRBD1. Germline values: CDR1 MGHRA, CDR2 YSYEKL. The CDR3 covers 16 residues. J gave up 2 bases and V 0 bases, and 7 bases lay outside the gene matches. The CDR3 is CASSQEPTGAPYEQYF. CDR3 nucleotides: TGCGCCAGCAGCCAAGAACCCACAGGGGCACCCTACGAGCAGTACTTC.

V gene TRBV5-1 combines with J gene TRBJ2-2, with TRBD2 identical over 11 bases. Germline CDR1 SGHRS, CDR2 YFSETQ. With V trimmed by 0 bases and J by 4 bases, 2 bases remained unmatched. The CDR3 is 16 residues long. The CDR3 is CASSLGLAGTTGELFF. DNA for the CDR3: TGCGCCAGCAGCTTGGGACTAGCGGGAACCACCGGGGAGCTGTTTTTT.

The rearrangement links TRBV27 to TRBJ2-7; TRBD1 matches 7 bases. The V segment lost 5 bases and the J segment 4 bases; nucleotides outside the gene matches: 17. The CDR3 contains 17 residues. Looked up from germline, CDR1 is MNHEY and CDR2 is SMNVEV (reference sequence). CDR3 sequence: CASSVGRVGTAYYEQYF. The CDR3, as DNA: TGTGCCAGCAGTGTTGGGAGAGTCGGGACAGCATATTACGAGCAGTACTTC.

The CDR3: CASSFLAGGEETQYF. The CDR3 nucleotides read TGCGCCAGCAGCTTCCTAGCGGGAGGGGAAGAGACCCAGTACTTC. This chain uses TRBV5-1 with TRBJ2-5, with 12 bases that match TRBD2. The trim removed 2 bases at V and 3 bases at J, leaving 2 bases unmatched. Germline loops: CDR1 SGHRS, CDR2 YFSETQ. The CDR3 loop spans 15 amino acids.

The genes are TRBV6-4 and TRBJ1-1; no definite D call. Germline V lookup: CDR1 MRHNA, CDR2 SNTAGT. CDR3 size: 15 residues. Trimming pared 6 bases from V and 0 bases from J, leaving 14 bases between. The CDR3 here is CASRSEGFMNTEAFF. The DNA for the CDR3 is TGTGCCAGCAGGTCGGAGGGCTTTATGAACACTGAAGCTTTCTTT.

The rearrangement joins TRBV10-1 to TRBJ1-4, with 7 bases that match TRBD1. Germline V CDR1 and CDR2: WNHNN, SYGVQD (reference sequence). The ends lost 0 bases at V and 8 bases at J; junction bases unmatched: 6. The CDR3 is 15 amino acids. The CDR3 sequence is CASSESRDSYEKLFF. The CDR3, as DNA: TGCGCCAGCAGTGAGTCTCGGGACAGCTACGAAAAACTGTTTTTT.

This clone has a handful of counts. Here the CDR3 DNA reads TGTGCCATCAGCTCACTGGATGGAATAGCGGAAAACCCCTACAATGAGCAGTTCTTC. It codes for CAISSLDGIAENPYNEQFF. The chain uses TRBV10-3 and TRBJ2-1; TRBD2 might be the D (6 bases). The CDR3 length is 19 residues. V lost 6 bases to trimming and J lost 2 bases, with 26 bases between them. Germline V gene data show CDR1 as ENHRY and CDR2 as SYGVKD.

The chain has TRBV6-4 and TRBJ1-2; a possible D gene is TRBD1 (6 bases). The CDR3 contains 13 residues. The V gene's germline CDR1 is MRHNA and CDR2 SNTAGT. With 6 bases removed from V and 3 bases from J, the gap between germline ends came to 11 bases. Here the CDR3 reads CASSASGDYGYTF. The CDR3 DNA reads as TGTGCCAGCAGCGCCTCAGGGGACTATGGCTACACCTTC.

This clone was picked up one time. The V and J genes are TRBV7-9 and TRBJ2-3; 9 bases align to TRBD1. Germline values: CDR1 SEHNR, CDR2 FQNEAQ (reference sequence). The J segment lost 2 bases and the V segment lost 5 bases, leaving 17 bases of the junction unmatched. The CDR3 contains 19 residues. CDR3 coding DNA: TGTGCCAGCAGCCTATGGACCTACAGGGGGCGAGTCCTCACAGATACGCAGTATTTT. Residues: CASSLWTYRGRVLTDTQYF.

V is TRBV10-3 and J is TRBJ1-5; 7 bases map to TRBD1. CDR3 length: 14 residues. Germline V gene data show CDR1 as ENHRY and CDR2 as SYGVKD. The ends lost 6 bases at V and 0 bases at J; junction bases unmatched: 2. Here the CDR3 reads CAISQGVSNQPQHF. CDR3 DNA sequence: TGTGCCATCAGCCAGGGGGTTAGCAATCAGCCCCAGCATTTT.

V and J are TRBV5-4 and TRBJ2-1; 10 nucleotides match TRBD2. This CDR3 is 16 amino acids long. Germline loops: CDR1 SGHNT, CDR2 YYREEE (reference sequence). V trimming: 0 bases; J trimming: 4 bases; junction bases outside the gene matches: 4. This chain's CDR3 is CASSLGLAGSYNEQFF. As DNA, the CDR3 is TGTGCCAGCAGCTTGGGACTAGCGGGCTCGTACAATGAGCAGTTCTTC.

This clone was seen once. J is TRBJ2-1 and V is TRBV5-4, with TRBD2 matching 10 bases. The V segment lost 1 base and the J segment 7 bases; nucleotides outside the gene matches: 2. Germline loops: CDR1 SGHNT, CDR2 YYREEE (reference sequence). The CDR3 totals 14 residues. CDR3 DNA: TGTGCCAGCAGCTTGCCACTAGCGGGGAATGAGCAGTTCTTC. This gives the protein CASSLPLAGNEQFF.

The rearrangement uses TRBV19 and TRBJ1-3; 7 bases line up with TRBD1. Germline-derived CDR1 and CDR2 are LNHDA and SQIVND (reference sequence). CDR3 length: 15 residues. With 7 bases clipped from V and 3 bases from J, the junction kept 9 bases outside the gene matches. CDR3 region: CASTRTGNDGNTIYF. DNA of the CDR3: TGTGCCAGTACCAGGACAGGAAACGATGGAAACACCATATATTTT.

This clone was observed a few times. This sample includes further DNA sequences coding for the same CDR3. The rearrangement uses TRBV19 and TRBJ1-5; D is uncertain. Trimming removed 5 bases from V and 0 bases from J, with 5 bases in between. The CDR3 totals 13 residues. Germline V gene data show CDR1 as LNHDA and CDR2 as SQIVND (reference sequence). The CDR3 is CASSPYSNQPQHF. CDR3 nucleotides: TGTGCCAGTAGTCCGTATAGCAATCAGCCCCAGCATTTT.